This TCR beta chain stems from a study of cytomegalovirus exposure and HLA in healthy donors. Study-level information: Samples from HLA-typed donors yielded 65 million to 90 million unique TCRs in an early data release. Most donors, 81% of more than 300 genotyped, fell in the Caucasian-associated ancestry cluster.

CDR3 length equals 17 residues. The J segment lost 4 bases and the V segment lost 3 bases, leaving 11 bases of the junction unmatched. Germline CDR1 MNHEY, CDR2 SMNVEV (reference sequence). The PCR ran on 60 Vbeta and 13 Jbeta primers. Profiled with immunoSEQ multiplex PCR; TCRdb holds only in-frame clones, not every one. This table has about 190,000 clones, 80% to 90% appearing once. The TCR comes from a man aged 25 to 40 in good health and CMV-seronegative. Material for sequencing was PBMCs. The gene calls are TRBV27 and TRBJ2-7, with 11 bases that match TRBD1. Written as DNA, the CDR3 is TGTGCCAGCAGTTTGGCCGCCGGGACAGGGGGTGGATACGAGCAGTACTTC. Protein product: CASSLAAGTGGGYEQYF.